One sample yielded the 27 T cell receptor beta chains listed below, sequenced in a study of cytomegalovirus exposure and HLA in healthy donors. Use of 60 Vbeta and 13 Jbeta primers characterized the PCR. Data came from immunoSEQ multiplex PCR; TCRdb stores just in-frame clones and leaves some out. The sample lists approximately 170,000 clones; 80% to 90% were seen once. The sequenced material came from PBMCs. Every receptor here comes from a man aged 25-45 years in good health and CMV-seropositive.

The rearrangement links TRBV28 to TRBJ2-4; the D is unclear. This CDR3 is 13 amino acids long. The V gene's germline CDR1 is MDHEN and CDR2 SYDVKM. Trimming stripped 4 bases from V and 6 bases from J, with 10 bases between. CDR3 in DNA: TGTGCCAGCAGTTCGGTTCCCGTAAACATTCAGTACTTC. Its translation: CASSSVPVNIQYF.

The chain joins TRBV19 to TRBJ2-1; D not certain. The CDR3 extends over 15 amino acids. Per germline, CDR1 LNHDA and CDR2 SQIVND (reference sequence). V shed 5 bases and J shed 0 bases, with 11 bases lying between them. The DNA for the CDR3 is TGTGCCAGTAGTCTGCAGTGGAGCTCCTACAATGAGCAGTTCTTC. Protein sequence: CASSLQWSSYNEQFF.

This sequence joins TRBV5-4 and TRBJ2-1; 7 positions match TRBD1. Germline V gene lookup returns CDR1 SGHNT and CDR2 YYREEE (reference sequence). V trimming: 0 bases; J trimming: 4 bases; junction bases outside the gene matches: 4. The CDR3 has 15 residues. As DNA, the CDR3 is TGTGCCAGCAGCTTGGAGACAGGGTTGTACAATGAGCAGTTCTTC. Translation: CASSLETGLYNEQFF. Based on the CDR3 plus reference TRBV5-4 and TRBJ2-1, the full variable domain is ETGVTQSPTHLIKTRGQQVTLRCSSQSGHNTVSWYQQALGQGPQFIFQYYREEENGRGNFPPRFSGLQFPNYSSELNVNALELDDSALYLCASSLETGLYNEQFFGPGTRLTVL.

Points on this clone: An end of the junction differs from the germline gene, which may be a read error. The chain uses TRBV5-4 and TRBJ1-2, with D tentatively TRBD1 (5 bases). In germline, CDR1 is SGHNT, CDR2 YYREEE (reference sequence). There are 14 residues in the CDR3. DNA of the CDR3: TGTGCCAGCAGCGGGAGGGGTAGGGCAGGCGGCTACCCCTTC. Translated: CASSGRGRAGGYPF.

V and J are TRBV15 and TRBJ1-2; no clear D gene. The length of the CDR3 is 18 residues. The V end lost 9 bases, the J end lost 0 bases, and 26 bases lay between the germline ends. CDR1 and CDR2 from the germline V gene are LNHNV and YYDKDF (reference sequence). CDR3 in DNA: TGTGCCACTCGAGCGGACTTTGGAGGGAGACAAGCTAACTATGGCTACACCTTC. Amino acid sequence: CATRADFGGRQANYGYTF.

The chain couples TRBV5-8 to TRBJ1-4; 11 bases fit TRBD1. V gave up 0 bases and J gave up 3 bases; unmatched junction bases: 7. Germline lookup yields CDR1 SGHTS and CDR2 YDEGEE. The CDR3 length is 18 residues. The CDR3 protein is CASSLGTGGKRANEKLFF. The CDR3, as DNA: TGTGCCAGCAGCTTGGGGACAGGGGGCAAGAGAGCTAATGAAAAACTGTTTTTT.

V usage is TRBV30 and J usage is TRBJ2-7; no clear D gene. The CDR3 is 11 residues long. Germline CDR1 reads GTSNPN; CDR2 reads SVGIG (reference sequence). V was cut by 1 base and J by 4 bases, with 5 bases left in between. The CDR3 nucleotides are TGTGCCTGGAGTGCGGTTTACGAGCAGTACTTC. Translation gives CAWSAVYEQYF.

V usage is TRBV10-3 and J usage is TRBJ1-1, with D possibly TRBD1 on 5 matching bases. Germline CDR1 reads ENHRY; CDR2 reads SYGVKD. The CDR3 has 13 residues. With 9 bases removed from V and 4 bases from J, the gap between germline ends came to 15 bases. In nucleotides, the CDR3 is TGTGCCATGGCAGGGACTCTGAGCACTGAAGCTTTCTTT. Translation: CAMAGTLSTEAFF.

The genes are TRBV9 and TRBJ2-2; weak D call: TRBD2 (6 bases). V lost 3 bases and J lost 3, with 18 bases in between. The CDR3 is 17 residues long. Per the germline V gene, CDR1 is SGDLS and CDR2 is YYNGEE. The DNA for the CDR3 is TGTGCCAGCAGCGCCATCATCGGGGGAGAATACACCGGGGAGCTGTTTTTT. As protein: CASSAIIGGEYTGELFF. Based on the CDR3 plus reference TRBV9 and TRBJ2-2, the full variable domain is DSGVTQTPKHLITATGQRVTLRCSPRSGDLSVYWYQQSLDQGLQFLIQYYNGEERAKGNILERFSAQQFPDLHSELNLSSLELGDSALYFCASSAIIGGEYTGELFFGEGSRLTVL.

The rearrangement links TRBV2 to TRBJ1-3; 7 nucleotides match TRBD1. Trimming removed 4 bases from V and 2 bases from J; junction bases left unmatched: 14. Germline CDR1 reads SNHLY; CDR2 reads FYNNEI. The CDR3 covers 18 residues. As DNA, the CDR3 is TGTGCCAGCAGTGGGGGTCCCCGGGACAGCACTCCTGGAAACACCATATATTTT. Amino acid sequence: CASSGGPRDSTPGNTIYF.

A single count supports this clone. V usage is TRBV6-5 and J usage is TRBJ1-2; no clear D. Germline lookup yields CDR1 MNHEY and CDR2 SVGAGI. V lost 8 bases, J lost 5 bases, and 21 bases lay in between. The CDR3 length is 15 residues. The CDR3 DNA reads as TGTGCCAGCGGAGATCGGGATAGGGAGACGTATGGCTACACCTTC. This encodes CASGDRDRETYGYTF.

This clone was seen only once. The chain couples TRBV10-2 to TRBJ2-7; a possible D gene is TRBD1 (6 bases). Germline V gives CDR1 WSHSY, CDR2 SAAADI. V was pared by 3 bases and J by 1 base, with 16 bases between. The CDR3 covers 16 residues. CDR3 sequence (DNA): TGCGCCAGCAGTGATATATCGGGACAACTGTCCTACGAGCAGTACTTC. Protein sequence: CASSDISGQLSYEQYF.

The V call is TRBV5-1, the J call TRBJ2-3; 12 bases match TRBD2. V lost 6 bases to trimming and J lost 3 bases; unmatched junction nucleotides: 5. The length of the CDR3 is 15 residues. CDR1 SGHRS and CDR2 YFSETQ come from the germline V gene. This chain's CDR3 is CASNLAGGGTDTQYF. The CDR3 region has the DNA TGCGCCAGCAACCTAGCGGGAGGGGGGACAGATACGCAGTATTTT.

Only one count was recorded for this clone. CDR3 sequence reads: CASSRRSGELFF. As DNA, the CDR3 is TGTGCCAGCAGCAGGAGGTCCGGGGAGCTGTTTTTT. The chain combines TRBV6-5 with TRBJ2-2; D perhaps matches TRBD2 (5 bases). V gave up 6 bases and J gave up 6 bases, with 8 bases separating them. This CDR3 is 12 amino acids long. The V gene's germline CDR1 is MNHEY and CDR2 SVGAGI.

The chain links TRBV19 to TRBJ2-7, with 8 bases fitting TRBD1. The CDR3 loop spans 13 amino acids. Germline CDR1 and CDR2: LNHDA and SQIVND (reference sequence). With 10 bases clipped from V and 2 bases from J, the junction kept 7 bases outside the gene matches. The CDR3 nucleotides read TGTGCCATTTCGGACAGGGCGGCCTACGAGCAGTACGTC. This sequence encodes CAISDRAAYEQYV.

The chain carries TRBV2 and TRBJ2-2; the match to TRBD1 covers 7 bases. The CDR3 extends over 16 amino acids. With V trimmed by 3 bases and J by 5 bases, 9 bases remained unmatched. Germline assignment: CDR1 SNHLY and CDR2 FYNNEI. The CDR3 nucleotides are TGTGCCAGCAGTGACGACAGGGCCTACTGGACCGGGGAGCTGTTTTTT. This codes for CASSDDRAYWTGELFF.

V is TRBV7-9 and J is TRBJ1-4; TRBD1 is a possible D gene (5 bases). Germline CDR1 is SEHNR and CDR2 is FQNEAQ (reference sequence). The V end was cut by 3 bases, the J end by 7 bases, with 9 bases between. The CDR3 spans 13 residues. The CDR3 spells CASSFRGSEKLFF. CDR3 DNA: TGTGCCAGCAGCTTTAGGGGTAGTGAAAAACTGTTTTTT.

The chain links TRBV7-2 to TRBJ2-3; 14 positions agree with TRBD2. V lost 5 bases, J lost 6 bases, and 16 bases stayed unmatched. The CDR3 consists of 19 residues. Germline CDR1 is SGHTA and CDR2 is FQGNSA. The CDR3 DNA is TGTGCCAGCAGCCGAGTATCTCCGGGACTAGCGGGAGTGGGGGATACGCAGTATTTT. Translated, it gives CASSRVSPGLAGVGDTQYF.

The V and J genes are TRBV4-1 and TRBJ2-7; unclear D gene. V lost 3 bases to trimming and J lost 7 bases, with 16 bases between them. The CDR3 runs 14 residues. Germline V gives CDR1 MGHRA, CDR2 YSYEKL. The CDR3 sequence is CASSQTPLNVEQYF. CDR3 DNA sequence: TGCGCCAGCAGCCAGACACCCCTCAATGTAGAGCAGTACTTC.

The V call is TRBV29-1, the J call TRBJ2-7; D is possibly TRBD2 (5 bases). Germline values: CDR1 SQVTM, CDR2 ANQGSEA. Trimming cost V 6 bases and J 5 bases, with 17 bases left between them. The CDR3 has 13 amino acids. The CDR3 DNA reads as TGCAGCGTCCTGAGGGCACCGGGAAACGAGCAGTACTTC. Protein sequence: CSVLRAPGNEQYF.

The rearrangement uses TRBV6-5 and TRBJ2-5; 8 nucleotides line up with TRBD1. The DNA end lines up better with TRBJ2-7; the J call may be wrong. Per germline, CDR1 MNHEY and CDR2 SVGAGI. CDR3 length: 15 amino acids. CDR3: CASSYKAGGTYEQYF. CDR3 nucleotides: TGTGCCAGCAGTTACAAGGCAGGGGGCACGTACGAGCAGTACTTC.

The chain links TRBV7-3 to TRBJ2-3; 8 bases fit TRBD1. This CDR3 spans 14 amino acids. The junction had 4 bases not matched to a gene; V was cut back by 5 bases and J by 3 bases. Germline CDR1 reads SGHTA; CDR2 reads FQGTGA. In DNA, the CDR3 is TGTGCCAGCAGCCTTGACAGGGGAACAGATACGCAGTATTTT. Amino acid sequence: CASSLDRGTDTQYF.

This chain uses TRBV18 with TRBJ2-1, with TRBD2 matching 12 bases. V dropped 3 bases and J dropped 8; count of bases not matched to a gene: 5. The CDR3 consists of 15 residues. Germline V gene data show CDR1 as KGHSH and CDR2 as LQKENI. As DNA, the CDR3 is TGTGCCAGCTCACCCCTAGCGGGAGGGGGCGATGAGCAGTTCTTC. Its protein product is CASSPLAGGGDEQFF.

J is TRBJ2-1 and V is TRBV7-6, with 9 bases fitting TRBD2. The J segment lost 7 bases and the V segment lost 10 bases, leaving 11 bases of the junction unmatched. The CDR3 is made up of 14 amino acids. Germline CDR1 reads SGHVS; CDR2 reads FNYEAQ. This CDR3 reads CATTSAGGGNEQFF. CDR3 nucleotide sequence: TGTGCCACCACCTCAGCGGGAGGAGGTAATGAGCAGTTCTTC. The variable domain in full, completed from reference TRBV7-6 and TRBJ2-1, reads GAGVSQSPRYKVTKRGQDVALRCDPISGHVSLYWYRQALGQGPEFLTYFNYEAQQDKSGLPNDRFSAERPEGSISTLTIQRTEQRDSAMYRCATTSAGGGNEQFFGPGTRLTVL.

This chain connects TRBV9 to TRBJ2-2, with a possible D match to TRBD2 (7 bases). Trimming removed 6 bases at V and 6 bases at J, with 18 bases between. Germline values: CDR1 SGDLS, CDR2 YYNGEE. This CDR3 contains 15 residues. The CDR3 loop is CASIHSRGRAGELFF. The DNA for the CDR3 is TGTGCCAGCATCCATAGTAGGGGGAGGGCCGGGGAGCTGTTTTTT.

The chain carries TRBV19 and TRBJ1-5; TRBD1 is a possible D gene (5 bases). The V gene's germline CDR1 is LNHDA and CDR2 SQIVND (reference sequence). Trimming removed 2 bases from V and 1 base from J, with 12 bases in between. The CDR3 has 16 residues. CDR3 coding DNA: TGTGCCAGTAGTATATTTGGGGGGAGGAGCAATCAGCCCCAGCATTTT. It yields the protein CASSIFGGRSNQPQHF.

The chain employs TRBV5-5 and TRBJ2-6; 11 nucleotides match TRBD1. The length of the CDR3 is 17 residues. Germline CDR1 reads SGHKS; CDR2 reads YYEKEE (reference sequence). V lost 4 bases, J lost 0 bases, and 3 bases stayed unmatched. The CDR3 region has the DNA TGTGCCAGCAGCCCGGACAGGGGGCTCTCTGGGGCCAACGTCCTGACTTTC. Its translation: CASSPDRGLSGANVLTF.